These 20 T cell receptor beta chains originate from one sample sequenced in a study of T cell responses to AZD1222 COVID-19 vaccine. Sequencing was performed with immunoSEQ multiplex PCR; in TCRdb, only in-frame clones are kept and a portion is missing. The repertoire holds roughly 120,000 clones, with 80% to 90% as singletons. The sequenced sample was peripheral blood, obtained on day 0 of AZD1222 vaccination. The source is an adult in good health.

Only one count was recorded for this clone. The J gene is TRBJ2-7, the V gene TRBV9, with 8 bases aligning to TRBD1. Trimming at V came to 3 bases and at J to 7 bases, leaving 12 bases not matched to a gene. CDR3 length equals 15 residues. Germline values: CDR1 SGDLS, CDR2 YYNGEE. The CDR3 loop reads CASSGYGTGTSEQYF. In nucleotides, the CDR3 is TGTGCCAGCAGCGGATACGGGACAGGCACTTCAGAGCAGTACTTC.

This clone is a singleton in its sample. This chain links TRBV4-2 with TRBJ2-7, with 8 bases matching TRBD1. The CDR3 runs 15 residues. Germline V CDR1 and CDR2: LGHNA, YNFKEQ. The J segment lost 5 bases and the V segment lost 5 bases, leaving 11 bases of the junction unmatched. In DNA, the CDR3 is TGTGCCAGCAGCGTCAGGACAGGGTTTGGGCACGAGCAGTACTTC. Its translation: CASSVRTGFGHEQYF.

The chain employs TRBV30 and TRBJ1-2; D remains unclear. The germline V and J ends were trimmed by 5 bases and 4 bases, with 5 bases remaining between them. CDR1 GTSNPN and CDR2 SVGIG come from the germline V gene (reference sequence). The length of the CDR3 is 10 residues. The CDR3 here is CAWGTYGYTF. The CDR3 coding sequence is TGTGCCTGGGGTACCTATGGCTACACCTTC. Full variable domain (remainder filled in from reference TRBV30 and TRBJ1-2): SQTIHQWPATLVQPVGSPLSLECTVEGTSNPNLYWYRQAAGRGLQLLFYSVGIGQISSEVPQNLSASRPQDRQFILSSKKLLLSDSGFYLCAWGTYGYTFGSGTRLTVV.

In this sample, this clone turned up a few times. In DNA form, the CDR3 reads TGTGCCAGCAGCCCGAACACATACACAGATACGCAGTATTTT. Translating gives CASSPNTYTDTQYF. The V gene is TRBV11-3, the J gene TRBJ2-3; no definite D call. V was pared by 5 bases and J by 2 bases, with 11 bases between. CDR3 size: 14 residues. The germline gives CDR1 SGHNT, CDR2 YENEEA.

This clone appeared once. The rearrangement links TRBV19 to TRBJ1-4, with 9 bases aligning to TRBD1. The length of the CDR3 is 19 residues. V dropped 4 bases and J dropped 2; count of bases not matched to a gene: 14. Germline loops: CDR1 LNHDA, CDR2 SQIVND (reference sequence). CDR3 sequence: CASSTRNLPGTGTNEKLFF. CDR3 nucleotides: TGTGCCAGTAGTACGCGAAACTTACCCGGGACAGGGACTAATGAAAAACTGTTTTTT.

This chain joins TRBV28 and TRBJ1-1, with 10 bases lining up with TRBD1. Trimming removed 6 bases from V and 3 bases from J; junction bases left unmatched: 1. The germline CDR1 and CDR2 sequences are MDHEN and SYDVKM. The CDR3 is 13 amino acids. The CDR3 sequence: CASRTGGYTEAFF. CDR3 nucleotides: TGTGCCAGCAGGACAGGGGGCTACACTGAAGCTTTCTTT.

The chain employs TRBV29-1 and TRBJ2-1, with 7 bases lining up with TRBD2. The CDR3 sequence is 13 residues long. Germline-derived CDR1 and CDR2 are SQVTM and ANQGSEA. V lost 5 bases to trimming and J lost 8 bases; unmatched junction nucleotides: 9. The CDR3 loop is CSVLGGSVYEQFF. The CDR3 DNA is TGCAGCGTTTTGGGGGGGAGTGTCTATGAGCAGTTCTTC.

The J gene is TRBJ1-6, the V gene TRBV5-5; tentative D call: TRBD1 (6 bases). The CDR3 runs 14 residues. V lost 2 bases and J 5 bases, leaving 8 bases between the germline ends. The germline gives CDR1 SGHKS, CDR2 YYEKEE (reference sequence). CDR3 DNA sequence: TGTGCCAGCAGCTTAACAGGGAATAATTCACCCCTCCACTTT. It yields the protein CASSLTGNNSPLHF.

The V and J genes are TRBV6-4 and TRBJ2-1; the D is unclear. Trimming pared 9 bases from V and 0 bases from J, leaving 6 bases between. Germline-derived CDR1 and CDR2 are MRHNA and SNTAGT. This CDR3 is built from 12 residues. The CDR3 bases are TGTGCCAGGACCCACTCCTACAATGAGCAGTTCTTC. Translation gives CARTHSYNEQFF.

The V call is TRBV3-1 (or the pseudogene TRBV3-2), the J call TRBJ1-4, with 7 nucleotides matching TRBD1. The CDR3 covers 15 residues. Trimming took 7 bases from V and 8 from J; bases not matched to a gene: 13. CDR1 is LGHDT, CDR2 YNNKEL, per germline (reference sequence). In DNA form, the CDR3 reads TGTGCCAGCACCACGAACCCGGGACAGATAGAAAAACTGTTTTTT. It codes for CASTTNPGQIEKLFF.

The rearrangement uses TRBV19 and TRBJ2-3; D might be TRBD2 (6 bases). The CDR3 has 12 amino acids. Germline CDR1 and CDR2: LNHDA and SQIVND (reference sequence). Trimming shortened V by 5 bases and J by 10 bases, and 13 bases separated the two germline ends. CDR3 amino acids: CASSRAGLAQYF. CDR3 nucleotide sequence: TGTGCCAGTAGTCGGGCGGGATTGGCGCAGTATTTT.

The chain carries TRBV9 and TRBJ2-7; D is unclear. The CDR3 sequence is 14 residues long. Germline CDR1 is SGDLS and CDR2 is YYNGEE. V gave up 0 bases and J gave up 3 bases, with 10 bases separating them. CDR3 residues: CASSVDLGIYEQYF. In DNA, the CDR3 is TGTGCCAGCAGCGTAGATCTGGGGATCTACGAGCAGTACTTC.

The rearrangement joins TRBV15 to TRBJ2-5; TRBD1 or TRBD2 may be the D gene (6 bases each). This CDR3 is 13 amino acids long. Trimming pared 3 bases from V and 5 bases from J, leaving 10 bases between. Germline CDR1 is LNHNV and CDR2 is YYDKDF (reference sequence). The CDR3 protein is CATSRGGLETQYF. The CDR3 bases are TGTGCCACCAGCAGGGGGGGCTTGGAGACCCAGTACTTC.

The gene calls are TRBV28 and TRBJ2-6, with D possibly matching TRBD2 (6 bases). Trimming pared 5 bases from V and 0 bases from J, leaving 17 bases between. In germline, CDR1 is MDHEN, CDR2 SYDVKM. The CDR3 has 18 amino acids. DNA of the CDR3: TGTGCCAGCAGTAGCAGAACGACTAGTTTCTCTGGGGCCAACGTCCTGACTTTC. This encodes CASSSRTTSFSGANVLTF. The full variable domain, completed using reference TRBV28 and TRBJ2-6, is DVKVTQSSRYLVKRTGEKVFLECVQDMDHENMFWYRQDPGLGLRLIYFSYDVKMKEKGDIPEGYSVSREKKERFSLILESASTNQTSMYLCASSSRTTSFSGANVLTFGAGSRLTVL.

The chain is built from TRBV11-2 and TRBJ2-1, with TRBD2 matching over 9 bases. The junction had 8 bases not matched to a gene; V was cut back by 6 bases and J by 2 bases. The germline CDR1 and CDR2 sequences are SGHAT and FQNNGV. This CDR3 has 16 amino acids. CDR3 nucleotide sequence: TGTGCCAGCAGATTTATGCGGGGGGGCCCCTACAATGAGCAGTTCTTC. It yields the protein CASRFMRGGPYNEQFF. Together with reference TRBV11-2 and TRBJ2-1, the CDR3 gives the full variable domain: EAGVAQSPRYKIIEKRQSVAFWCNPISGHATLYWYQQILGQGPKLLIQFQNNGVVDDSQLPKDRFSAERLKGVDSTLKIQPAKLEDSAVYLCASRFMRGGPYNEQFFGPGTRLTVL.

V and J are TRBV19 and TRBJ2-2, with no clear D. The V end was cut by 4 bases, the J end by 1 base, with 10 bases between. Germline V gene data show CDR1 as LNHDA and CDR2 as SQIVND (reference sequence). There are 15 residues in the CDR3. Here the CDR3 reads CASSNGPGNTGELFF. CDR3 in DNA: TGTGCCAGTAGTAATGGCCCAGGGAACACCGGGGAGCTGTTTTTT.

The CDR3 DNA reads TGTGCCAGCAGTCCCGACAGGGTGAGCACAGATACGCAGTATTTT. Protein product: CASSPDRVSTDTQYF. The V gene is TRBV28, the J gene TRBJ2-3; 7 nucleotides align to TRBD1. Trimming took 5 bases from V and 0 from J; bases not matched to a gene: 5. This CDR3 is 15 amino acids long. Per germline, CDR1 MDHEN and CDR2 SYDVKM.

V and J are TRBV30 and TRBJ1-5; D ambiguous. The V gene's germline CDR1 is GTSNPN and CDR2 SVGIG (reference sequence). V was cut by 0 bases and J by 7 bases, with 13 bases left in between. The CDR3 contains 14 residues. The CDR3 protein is CAWSVSQGQQPQHF. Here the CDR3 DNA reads TGTGCCTGGAGTGTAAGTCAAGGGCAGCAGCCCCAGCATTTT.

This CDR3 is CASGLPRGSGRLNEQFF. CDR3 sequence (DNA): TGTGCTAGTGGTTTGCCCCGGGGTAGCGGGAGGTTGAATGAGCAGTTCTTC. The rearrangement uses TRBV12-5 and TRBJ2-1; the match to TRBD2 covers 10 bases. V lost 2 bases, J lost 7 bases, and 11 bases stayed unmatched. This CDR3 contains 17 residues. From germline, CDR1 is LGHNT and CDR2 FRNRAP.

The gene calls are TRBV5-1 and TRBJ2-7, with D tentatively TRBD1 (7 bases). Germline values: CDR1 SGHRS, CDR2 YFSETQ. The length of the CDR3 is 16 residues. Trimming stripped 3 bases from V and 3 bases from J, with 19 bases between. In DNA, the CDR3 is TGCGCCAGCAGCTCCCCCGGCCAGGGGGGAATCTACGAGCAGTACTTC. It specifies CASSSPGQGGIYEQYF.